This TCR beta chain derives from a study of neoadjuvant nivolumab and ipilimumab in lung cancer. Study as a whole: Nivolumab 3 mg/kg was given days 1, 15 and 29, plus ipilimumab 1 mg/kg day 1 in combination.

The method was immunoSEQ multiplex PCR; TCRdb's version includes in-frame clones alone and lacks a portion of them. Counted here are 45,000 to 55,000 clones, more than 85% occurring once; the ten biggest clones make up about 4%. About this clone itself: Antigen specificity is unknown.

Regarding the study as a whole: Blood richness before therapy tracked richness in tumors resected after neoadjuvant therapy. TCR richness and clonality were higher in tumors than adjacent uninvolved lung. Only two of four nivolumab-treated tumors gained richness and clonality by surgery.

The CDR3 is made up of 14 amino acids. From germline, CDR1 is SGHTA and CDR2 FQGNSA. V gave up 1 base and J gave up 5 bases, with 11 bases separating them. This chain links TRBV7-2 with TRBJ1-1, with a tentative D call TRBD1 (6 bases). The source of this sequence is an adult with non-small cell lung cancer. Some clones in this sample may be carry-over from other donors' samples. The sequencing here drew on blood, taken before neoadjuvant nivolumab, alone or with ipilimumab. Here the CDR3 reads CASSLDHTGTEAFF. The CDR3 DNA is TGTGCCAGCAGCTTAGACCACACAGGGACTGAAGCTTTCTTT.